This T cell receptor beta chain was found in a study of T cell repertoires in cytomegalovirus infection. Study-wide findings and caveats: CMV-specific TCR beta clonotypes restricted by HLA-C dominated the ex vivo response. People with CMV and the relevant HLA were identified by cumulative public TCR beta family frequency.

For this clonotype: The antigen remains undetermined. This sequence may be a read error, since a much larger clone differs from it by one base.

The CDR3 covers 15 residues. The germline gives CDR1 LNHDA, CDR2 SQIVND (reference sequence). The ends were cut back, 6 bases at V and 10 bases at J, with 22 bases in the middle. One entry per CDR3 protein, called by TCRdb with MiXCR from the reads. This sample has under 50,000 distinct CDR3 sequences; 20% to 25% occur once, and the top ten carry around 18%. The origin of this receptor is a human donor in good health (CMV status not recorded). Some clones in this sample may be carry-over from other donors' samples. Sequencing was done on a sample of PBMCs, sequenced either directly or after in vitro stimulation (not recorded which). The J gene is TRBJ2-1, the V gene TRBV19; D may be TRBD2 (7 bases). CDR3 DNA: TGTGCCAGTAGCCCAGTGAAGGGGGAGGGCCGCGAGCAGTTCTTC. This sequence encodes CASSPVKGEGREQFF.